This TCR beta chain appears in the sequencing data of a study of blood T cells in healthy people across ages. Study-level points and caveats: Naive and antigen-experienced cells were not separated, limiting conclusive comparison.

Using a J-beta primer mix together with a sample-barcoded 5' primer, a second PCR was run for about 6 to 11 cycles. TCRdb re-called the 5' RACE reads through MiXCR, storing one row per CDR3 protein. The table has 2 million or so distinct CDR3 sequences, about 49% seen once; the top ten hold approximately 2%. Regarding this clonotype: What it binds is not known.

This TCR derives from a woman aged 40 to 55 in good health. The sample comprised blood.

The CDR3 DNA sequence: TGTGCCAGCAGTACAATGACAGGTCAAGAGACCCAGTACTTC. This sequence encodes CASSTMTGQETQYF. V is TRBV6-5 and J is TRBJ2-5; tentative D call: TRBD1 (6 bases). Per germline, CDR1 MNHEY and CDR2 SVGAGI. The CDR3 loop spans 14 amino acids. Trimming cost V 5 bases and J 2 bases, with 12 bases left between them.